The subject of this entry is one T cell receptor beta chain. In the study's own analysis: Nucleated cell number was recorded as an estimate derived from reference gene primer amplification. Sequencing used immunoSEQ multiplex PCR; TCRdb keeps in-frame clones, though not all of them. From that table come the V and J calls and clone size; the DNA was used to work out D and trimming. The sample includes about 50,000 clones, approximately 80% of them seen just once. This specimen comes from a study of blood T cell repertoires in COVID-19. Turning to the study itself: T cells, B-cell-depleted T cells, or PBMCs supplied cDNA or gDNA.

The ends were cut back, 0 bases at V and 5 bases at J, with 17 bases in the middle. Germline CDR1 SGHDN, CDR2 FVKESK. The CDR3 runs 17 residues. Source material: peripheral blood. This TCR was sampled from a man aged 50 or older with active or convalescent COVID-19. The chain joins TRBV14 to TRBJ1-5; possibly TRBD1 for D (5 bases). The CDR3 loop is CASSQERHQGWDQPQHF. In DNA, the CDR3 is TGTGCCAGCAGCCAAGAAAGGCATCAGGGATGGGATCAGCCCCAGCATTTT. The whole variable domain, filled in from reference TRBV14 and TRBJ1-5, reads EAGVTQFPSHSVIEKGQTVTLRCDPISGHDNLYWYRRVMGKEIKFLLHFVKESKQDESGMPNNRFLAERTGGTYSTLKVQPAELEDSGVYFCASSQERHQGWDQPQHFGDGTRLSIL.